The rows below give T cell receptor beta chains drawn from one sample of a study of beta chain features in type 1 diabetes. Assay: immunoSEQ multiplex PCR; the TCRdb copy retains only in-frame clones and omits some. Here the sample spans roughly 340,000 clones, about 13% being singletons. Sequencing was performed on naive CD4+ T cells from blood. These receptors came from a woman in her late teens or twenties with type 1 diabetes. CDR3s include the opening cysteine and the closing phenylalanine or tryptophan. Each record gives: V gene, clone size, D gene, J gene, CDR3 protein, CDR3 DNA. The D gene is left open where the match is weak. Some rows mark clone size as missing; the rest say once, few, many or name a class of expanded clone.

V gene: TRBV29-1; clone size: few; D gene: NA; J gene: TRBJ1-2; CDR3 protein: CSVETEGPYGYTF; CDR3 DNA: TGCAGCGTTGAGACGGAGGGGCCTTATGGCTACACCTTC
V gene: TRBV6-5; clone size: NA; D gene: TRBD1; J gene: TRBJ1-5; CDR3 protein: CATGQVNQPQHF; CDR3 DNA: TGTGCCACAGGACAGGTCAATCAGCCCCAGCATTTT
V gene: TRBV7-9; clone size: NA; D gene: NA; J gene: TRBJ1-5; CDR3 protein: CASSLSGGNQPQHF; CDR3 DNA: TGTGCCAGCAGCTTATCTGGCGGGAATCAGCCCCAGCATTTT
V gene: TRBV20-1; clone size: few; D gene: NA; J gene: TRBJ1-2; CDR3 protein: CSARDRGGYTF; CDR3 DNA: TGCAGTGCTAGAGATCGGGGTGGCTACACCTTC
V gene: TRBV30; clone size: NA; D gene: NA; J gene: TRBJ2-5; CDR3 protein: CAWTAGLVQETQYF; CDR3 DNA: TGTGCCTGGACCGCCGGACTGGTCCAAGAGACCCAGTACTTC
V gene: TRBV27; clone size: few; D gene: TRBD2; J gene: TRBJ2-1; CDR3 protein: CASSRDYYNEQFF; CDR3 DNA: TGTGCCAGCAGCCGGGACTATTACAATGAGCAGTTCTTC
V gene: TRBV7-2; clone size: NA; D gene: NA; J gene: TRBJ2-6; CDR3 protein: CASSRYGVTSGANVLTF; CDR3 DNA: TGTGCCAGCAGCCGCTACGGAGTAACGTCTGGGGCCAACGTCCTGACTTTC
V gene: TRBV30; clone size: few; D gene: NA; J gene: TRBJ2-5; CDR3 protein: CAWSRTGPQETQYF; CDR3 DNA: TGTGCCTGGAGTCGAACAGGGCCCCAAGAGACCCAGTACTTC
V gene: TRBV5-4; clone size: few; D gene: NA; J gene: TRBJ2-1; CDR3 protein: CASSLDLEGNEQFF; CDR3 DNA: TGTGCCAGCAGCTTGGATCTAGAGGGCAATGAGCAGTTCTTC
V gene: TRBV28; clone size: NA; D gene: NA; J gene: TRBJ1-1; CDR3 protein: CASSTGSTREAFF; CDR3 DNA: TGTGCCAGCAGCACCGGGTCAACCCGTGAAGCTTTCTTT